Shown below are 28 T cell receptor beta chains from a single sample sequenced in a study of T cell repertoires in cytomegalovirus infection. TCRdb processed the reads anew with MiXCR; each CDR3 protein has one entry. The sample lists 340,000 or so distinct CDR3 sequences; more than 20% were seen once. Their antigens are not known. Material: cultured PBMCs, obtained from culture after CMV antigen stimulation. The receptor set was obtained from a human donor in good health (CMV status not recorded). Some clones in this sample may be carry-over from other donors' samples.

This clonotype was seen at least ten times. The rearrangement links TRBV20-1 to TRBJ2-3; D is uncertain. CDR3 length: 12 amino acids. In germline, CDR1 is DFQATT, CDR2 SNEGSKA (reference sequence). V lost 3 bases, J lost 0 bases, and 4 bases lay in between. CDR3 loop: CSASGSTDTQYF. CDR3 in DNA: TGCAGTGCTAGCGGGAGCACAGATACGCAGTATTTT.

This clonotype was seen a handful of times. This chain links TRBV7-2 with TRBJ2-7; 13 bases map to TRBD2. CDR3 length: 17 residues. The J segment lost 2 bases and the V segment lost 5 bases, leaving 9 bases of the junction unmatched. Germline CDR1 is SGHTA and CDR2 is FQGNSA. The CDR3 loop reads CASSNARTSGRAYEQYF. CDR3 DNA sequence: TGTGCCAGCAGCAACGCCCGAACTAGCGGGAGGGCCTACGAGCAGTACTTC.

For the CDR3, the DNA is TGCAGTGCTAGAGATGAGACTAGCTCCTACAATGAGCAGTTCTTC. Translated, it gives CSARDETSSYNEQFF. The chain employs TRBV20-1 and TRBJ2-1; a possible D gene is TRBD2 (6 bases). Germline V lookup: CDR1 DFQATT, CDR2 SNEGSKA (reference sequence). This CDR3 comprises 15 residues. Deletions cut 0 bases from V and 0 bases from J, with 9 bases between.

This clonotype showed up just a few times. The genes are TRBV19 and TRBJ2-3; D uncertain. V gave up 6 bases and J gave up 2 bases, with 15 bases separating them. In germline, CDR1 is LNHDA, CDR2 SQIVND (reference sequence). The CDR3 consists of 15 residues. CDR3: CASSPQSKSTDTQYF. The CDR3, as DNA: TGTGCCAGTAGCCCGCAGAGCAAATCCACAGATACGCAGTATTTT.

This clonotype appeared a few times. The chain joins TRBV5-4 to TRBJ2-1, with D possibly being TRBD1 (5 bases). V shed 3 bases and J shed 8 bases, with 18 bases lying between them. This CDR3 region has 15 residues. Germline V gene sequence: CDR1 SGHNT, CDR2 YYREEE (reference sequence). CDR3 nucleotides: TGTGCCAGCAGCTCCAGCTCGCAGGGCATCGATGAGCAGTTCTTC. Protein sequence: CASSSSSQGIDEQFF.

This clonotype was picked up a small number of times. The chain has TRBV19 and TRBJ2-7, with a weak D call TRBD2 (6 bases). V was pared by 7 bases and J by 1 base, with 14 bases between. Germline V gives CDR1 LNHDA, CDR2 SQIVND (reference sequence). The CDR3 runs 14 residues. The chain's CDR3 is CASKIGGGSYEQYF. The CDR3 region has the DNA TGTGCCAGTAAAATCGGAGGAGGGTCCTACGAGCAGTACTTC. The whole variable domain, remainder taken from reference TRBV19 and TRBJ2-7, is DGGITQSPKYLFRKEGQNVTLSCEQNLNHDAMYWYRQDPGQGLRLIYYSQIVNDFQKGDIAEGYSVSREKKESFPLTVTSAQKNPTAFYLCASKIGGGSYEQYFGPGTRLTVT.

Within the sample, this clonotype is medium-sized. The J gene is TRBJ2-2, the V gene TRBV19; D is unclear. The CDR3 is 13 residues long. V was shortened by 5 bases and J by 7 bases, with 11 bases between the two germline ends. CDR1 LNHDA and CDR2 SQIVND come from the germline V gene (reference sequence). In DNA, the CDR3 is TGTGCCAGTAGTCCCCACTGGGGCGGGGAGCTGTTTTTT. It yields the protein CASSPHWGGELFF.

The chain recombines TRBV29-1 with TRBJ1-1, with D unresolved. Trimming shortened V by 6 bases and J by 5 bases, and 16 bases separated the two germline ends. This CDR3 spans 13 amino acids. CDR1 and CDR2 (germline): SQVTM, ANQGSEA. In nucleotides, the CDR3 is TGCAGCGTAGGGAGCACTCTGGGAACTGAAGCTTTCTTT. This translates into CSVGSTLGTEAFF. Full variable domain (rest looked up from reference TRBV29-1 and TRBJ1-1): SAVISQKPSRDICQRGTSLTIQCQVDSQVTMMFWYRQQPGQSLTLIATANQGSEATYESGFVIDKFPISRPNLTFSTLTVSNMSPEDSSIYLCSVGSTLGTEAFFGQGTRLTVV.

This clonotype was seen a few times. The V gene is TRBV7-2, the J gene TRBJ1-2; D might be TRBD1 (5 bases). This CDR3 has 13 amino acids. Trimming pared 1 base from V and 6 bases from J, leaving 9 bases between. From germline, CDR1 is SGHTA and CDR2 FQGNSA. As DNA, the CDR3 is TGTGCCAGCAGCTTAGAACGCAGGGATGGCTACACCTTC. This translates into CASSLERRDGYTF. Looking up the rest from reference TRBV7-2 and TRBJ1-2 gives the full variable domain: GAGVSQSPSNKVTEKGKDVELRCDPISGHTALYWYRQSLGQGLEFLIYFQGNSAPDKSGLPSDRFSAERTGGSVSTLTIQRTQQEDSAVYLCASSLERRDGYTFGSGTRLTVV.

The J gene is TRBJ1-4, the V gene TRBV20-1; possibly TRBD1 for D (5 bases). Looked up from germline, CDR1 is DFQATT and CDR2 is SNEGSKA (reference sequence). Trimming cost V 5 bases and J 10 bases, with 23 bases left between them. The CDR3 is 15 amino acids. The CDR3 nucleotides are TGCAGTGCTCGGGGGGAGGGAGGCGGTCTGGGAAAACTGTTTTTT. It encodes CSARGEGGGLGKLFF.

The DNA of the CDR3 is TGTGCCACCAGTGATTACAGGGGGCCGGGCTATGGCTACACCTTC. Its translation is CATSDYRGPGYGYTF. This chain connects TRBV24-1 to TRBJ1-2, with 9 bases fitting TRBD1. There are 15 residues in the CDR3. Germline V gene lookup returns CDR1 KGHDR and CDR2 SFDVKD. The V gene end was trimmed by 2 bases and the J gene end by 4 bases; junction bases not matched to a gene: 4.

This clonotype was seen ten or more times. This CDR3 is CASSITLAGSTDTQYF. In DNA, the CDR3 is TGTGCCAGTAGTATTACCCTAGCGGGAAGCACAGATACGCAGTATTTT. This rearrangement joins TRBV19 to TRBJ2-3, with 9 bases lining up with TRBD2. The CDR3 has 16 residues. The germline gives CDR1 LNHDA, CDR2 SQIVND (reference sequence). V lost 3 bases, J lost 0 bases, and 4 bases stayed unmatched.

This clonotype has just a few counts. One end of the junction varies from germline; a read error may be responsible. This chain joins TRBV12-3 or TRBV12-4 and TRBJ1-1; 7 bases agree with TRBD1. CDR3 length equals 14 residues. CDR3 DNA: TGTGCCAGCAGTGTGACAGGGACGAACGCTGAAGCTTTCTTT. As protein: CASSVTGTNAEAFF.

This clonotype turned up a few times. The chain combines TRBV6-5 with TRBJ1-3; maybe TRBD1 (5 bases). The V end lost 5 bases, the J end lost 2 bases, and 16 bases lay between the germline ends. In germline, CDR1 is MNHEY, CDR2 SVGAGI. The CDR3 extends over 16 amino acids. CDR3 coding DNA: TGTGCCAGCAGTGCTACCCTACCGGGGGCTGGAAACACCATATATTTT. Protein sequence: CASSATLPGAGNTIYF.

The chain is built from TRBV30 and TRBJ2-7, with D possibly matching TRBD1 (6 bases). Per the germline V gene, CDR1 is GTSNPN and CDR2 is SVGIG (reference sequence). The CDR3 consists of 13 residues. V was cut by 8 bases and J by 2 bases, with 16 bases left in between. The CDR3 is CARDIGSPYEQYF. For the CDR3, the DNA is TGTGCCCGGGACATAGGTTCCCCCTACGAGCAGTACTTC.

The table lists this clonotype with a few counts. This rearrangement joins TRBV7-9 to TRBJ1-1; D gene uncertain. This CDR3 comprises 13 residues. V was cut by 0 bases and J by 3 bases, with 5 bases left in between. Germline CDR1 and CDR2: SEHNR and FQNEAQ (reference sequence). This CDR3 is CASSLASDTEAFF. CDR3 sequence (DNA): TGTGCCAGCAGCTTAGCAAGTGACACTGAAGCTTTCTTT. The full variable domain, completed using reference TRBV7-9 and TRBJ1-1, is DTGVSQNPRHKITKRGQNVTFRCDPISEHNRLYWYRQTLGQGPEFLTYFQNEAQLEKSRLLSDRFSAERPKGSFSTLEIQRTEQGDSAMYLCASSLASDTEAFFGQGTRLTVV.

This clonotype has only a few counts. CDR3 sequence reads: CASSKYSTTNYGYTF. CDR3 in DNA: TGTGCCAGCTCGAAGTACAGCACCACTAACTATGGCTACACCTTC. This chain links TRBV18 with TRBJ1-2; no reliable D call. The V end lost 6 bases, the J end lost 0 bases, and 14 bases lay between the germline ends. CDR3 length: 15 residues. Per the germline V gene, CDR1 is KGHSH and CDR2 is LQKENI.

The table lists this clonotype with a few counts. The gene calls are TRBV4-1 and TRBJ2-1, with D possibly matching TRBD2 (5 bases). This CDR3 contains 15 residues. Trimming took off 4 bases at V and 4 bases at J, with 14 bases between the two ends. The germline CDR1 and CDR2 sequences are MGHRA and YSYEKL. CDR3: CASSPIGILYNEQFF. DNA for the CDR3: TGCGCCAGCAGCCCTATCGGGATCCTTTACAATGAGCAGTTCTTC.

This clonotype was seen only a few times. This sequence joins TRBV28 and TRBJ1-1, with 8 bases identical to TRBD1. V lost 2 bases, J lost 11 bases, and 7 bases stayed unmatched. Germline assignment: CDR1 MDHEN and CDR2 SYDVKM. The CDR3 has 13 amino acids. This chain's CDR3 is CASSLQETGEAFF. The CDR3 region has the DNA TGTGCCAGCAGTTTACAAGAGACAGGGGAGGCTTTCTTT.

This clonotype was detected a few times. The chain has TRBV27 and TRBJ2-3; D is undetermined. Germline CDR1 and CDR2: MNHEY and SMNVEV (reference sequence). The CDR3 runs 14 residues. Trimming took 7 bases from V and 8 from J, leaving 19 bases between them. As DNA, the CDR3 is TGTGCCAGCACCCTCGGACCTGTAGTTGGTACGCAGTATTTT. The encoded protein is CASTLGPVVGTQYF.

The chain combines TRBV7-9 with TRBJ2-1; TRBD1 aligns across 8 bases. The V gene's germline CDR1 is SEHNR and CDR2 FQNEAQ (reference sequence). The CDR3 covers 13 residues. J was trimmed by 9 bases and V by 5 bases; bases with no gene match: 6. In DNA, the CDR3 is TGTGCCAGCAGCGCCTGGACAGGGAGTGAGCAGTTCTTC. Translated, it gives CASSAWTGSEQFF.

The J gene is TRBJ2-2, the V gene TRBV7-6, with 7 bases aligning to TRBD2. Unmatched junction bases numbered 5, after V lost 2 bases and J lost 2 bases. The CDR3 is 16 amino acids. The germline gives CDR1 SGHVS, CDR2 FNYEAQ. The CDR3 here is CASSLLLATNTGELFF. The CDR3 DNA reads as TGTGCCAGCAGCTTATTACTAGCGACAAACACCGGGGAGCTGTTTTTT.

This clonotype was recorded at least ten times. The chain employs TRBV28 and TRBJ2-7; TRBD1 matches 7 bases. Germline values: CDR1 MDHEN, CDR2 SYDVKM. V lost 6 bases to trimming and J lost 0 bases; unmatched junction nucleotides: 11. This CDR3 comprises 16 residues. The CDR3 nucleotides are TGTGCCAGCAGCTACCTACGGACAGGCCACTCCTACGAGCAGTACTTC. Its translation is CASSYLRTGHSYEQYF.

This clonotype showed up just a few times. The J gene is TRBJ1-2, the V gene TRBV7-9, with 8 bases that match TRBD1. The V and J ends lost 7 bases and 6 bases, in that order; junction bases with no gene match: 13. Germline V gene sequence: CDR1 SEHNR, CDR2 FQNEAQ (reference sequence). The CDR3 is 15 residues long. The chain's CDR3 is CASIPSMDRANGYTF. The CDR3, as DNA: TGTGCCAGCATCCCCTCCATGGACAGGGCTAATGGCTACACCTTC.

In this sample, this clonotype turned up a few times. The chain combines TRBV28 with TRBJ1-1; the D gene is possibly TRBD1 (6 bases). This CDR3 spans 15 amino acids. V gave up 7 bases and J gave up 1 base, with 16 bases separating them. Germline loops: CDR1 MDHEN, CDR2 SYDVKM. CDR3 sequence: CASIMDSGGNTEAFF. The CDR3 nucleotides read TGTGCCAGCATCATGGACAGCGGGGGGAACACTGAAGCTTTCTTT.

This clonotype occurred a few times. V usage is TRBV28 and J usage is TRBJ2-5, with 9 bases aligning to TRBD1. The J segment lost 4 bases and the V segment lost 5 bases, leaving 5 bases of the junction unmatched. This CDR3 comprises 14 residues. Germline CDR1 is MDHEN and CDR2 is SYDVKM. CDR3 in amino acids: CASSETGGGETQYF. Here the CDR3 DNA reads TGTGCCAGCAGTGAGACAGGGGGGGGAGAGACCCAGTACTTC.

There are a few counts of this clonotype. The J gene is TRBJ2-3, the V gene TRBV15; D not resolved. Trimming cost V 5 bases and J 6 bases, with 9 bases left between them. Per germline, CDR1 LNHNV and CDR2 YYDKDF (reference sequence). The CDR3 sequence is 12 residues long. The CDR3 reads CATSPGADTQYF. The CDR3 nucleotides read TGTGCCACCAGCCCCGGTGCGGATACGCAGTATTTT. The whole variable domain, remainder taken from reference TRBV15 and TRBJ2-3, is DAMVIQNPRYQVTQFGKPVTLSCSQTLNHNVMYWYQQKSSQAPKLLFHYYDKDFNNEADTPDNFQSRRPNTSFCFLDIRSPGLGDTAMYLCATSPGADTQYFGPGTRLTVL.

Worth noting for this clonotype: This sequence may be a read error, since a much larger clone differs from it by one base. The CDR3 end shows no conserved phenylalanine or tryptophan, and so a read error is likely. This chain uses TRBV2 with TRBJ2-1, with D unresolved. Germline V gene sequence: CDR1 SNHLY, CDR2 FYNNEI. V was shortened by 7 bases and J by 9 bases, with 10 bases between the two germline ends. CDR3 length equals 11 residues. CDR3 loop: CASTRRTEQFC. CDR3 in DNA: TGTGCCAGCACGCGACGGACTGAGCAGTTCTGC.